One sample yielded the 5 T cell receptor beta chains listed below, sequenced in a study of PD-1 blockade in mismatch repair-deficient tumors. Assay: immunoSEQ multiplex PCR; the TCRdb copy retains only in-frame clones and omits some. The top ten hold about 12% of the sample, which has roughly 130,000 clones, almost 90% seen once. Sequences were derived from peripheral blood, sampled approximately 69 weeks after starting pembrolizumab. The receptors were sampled from an adult with mismatch repair-deficient cancer.

V gene TRBV7-8 combines with J gene TRBJ2-7, with 8 bases that match TRBD2. The CDR3 loop spans 15 amino acids. Germline CDR1 and CDR2: SGHVS and FQNEAQ. V lost 4 bases to trimming and J lost 7 bases; unmatched junction nucleotides: 12. The CDR3 DNA reads as TGTGCCAGCAGCTCCAGCGGGGGTCGGTTGGGGGAGCAGTACTTC. Protein: CASSSSGGRLGEQYF.

CDR3 nucleotides: TGTGCCAGCAGCTTAGGTTGGGGGCAGGGCGCCACCGGGGAGCTGTTTTTT. Residues: CASSLGWGQGATGELFF. The chain combines TRBV7-9 with TRBJ2-2; D possibly corresponds to TRBD1 (6 bases). Trimming stripped 1 base from V and 4 bases from J, with 16 bases between. CDR3 length: 17 residues. In germline, CDR1 is SEHNR, CDR2 FQNEAQ (reference sequence).

The V and J genes are TRBV9 and TRBJ2-2; 13 bases align to TRBD2. V shed 3 bases, J shed 5 bases, and the junction held 10 bases outside the gene matches. The CDR3 covers 18 residues. Germline V CDR1 and CDR2: SGDLS, YYNGEE. The CDR3 DNA reads TGTGCCAGCAGCGGGACTAGCGGGAGAGTATTATCGACCGGGGAGCTGTTTTTT. Translation gives CASSGTSGRVLSTGELFF.

This chain connects TRBV6-5 to TRBJ2-2; TRBD1 is a possible D gene (6 bases). Germline CDR1 reads MNHEY; CDR2 reads SVGAGI. The V end lost 5 bases, the J end lost 0 bases, and 10 bases lay between the germline ends. The CDR3 is 15 residues long. The DNA of the CDR3 is TGTGCCAGCAGTCAAGGGGGATCGAACACCGGGGAGCTGTTTTTT. Protein sequence: CASSQGGSNTGELFF.

This clone has a single count. The chain has TRBV5-4 and TRBJ1-1; D is possibly TRBD1 (5 bases). Germline-derived CDR1 and CDR2 are SGHNT and YYREEE (reference sequence). This CDR3 spans 15 amino acids. V was trimmed by 1 base and J by 0 bases, leaving 10 bases between them. CDR3 region: CASSLHTGLNTEAFF. CDR3 DNA: TGTGCCAGCAGCTTGCATACAGGATTGAACACTGAAGCTTTCTTT.